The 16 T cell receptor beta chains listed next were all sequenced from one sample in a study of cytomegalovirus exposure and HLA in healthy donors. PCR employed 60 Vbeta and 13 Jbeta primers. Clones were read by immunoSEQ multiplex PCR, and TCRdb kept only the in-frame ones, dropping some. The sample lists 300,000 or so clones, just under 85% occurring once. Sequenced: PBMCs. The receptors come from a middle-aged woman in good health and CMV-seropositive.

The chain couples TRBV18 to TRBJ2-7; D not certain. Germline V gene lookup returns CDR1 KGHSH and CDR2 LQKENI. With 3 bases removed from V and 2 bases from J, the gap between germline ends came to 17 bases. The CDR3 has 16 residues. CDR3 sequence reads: CASSPLGGTNTYEQYF. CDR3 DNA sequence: TGTGCCAGCTCACCGTTGGGTGGTACTAACACCTACGAGCAGTACTTC.

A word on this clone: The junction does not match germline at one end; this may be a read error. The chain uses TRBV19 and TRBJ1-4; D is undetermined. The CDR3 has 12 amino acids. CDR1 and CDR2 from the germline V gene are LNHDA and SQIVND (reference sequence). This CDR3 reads CASSIDPVGGEF. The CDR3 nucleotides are TGTGCCAGTAGTATAGATCCCGTGGGAGGTGAGTTT.

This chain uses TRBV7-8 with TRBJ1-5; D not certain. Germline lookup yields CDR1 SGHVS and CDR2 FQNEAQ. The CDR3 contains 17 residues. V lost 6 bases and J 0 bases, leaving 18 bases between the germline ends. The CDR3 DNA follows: TGTGCCAGCAGGTTTGGAGGAGGGCTTCATAGCAATCAGCCCCAGCATTTT. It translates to CASRFGGGLHSNQPQHF.

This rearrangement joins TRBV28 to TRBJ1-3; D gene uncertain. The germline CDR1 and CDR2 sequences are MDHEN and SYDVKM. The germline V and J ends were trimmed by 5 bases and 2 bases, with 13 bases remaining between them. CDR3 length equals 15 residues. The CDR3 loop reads CASSPQPGTGNTIYF. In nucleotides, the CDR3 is TGTGCCAGCAGTCCCCAACCGGGGACTGGAAACACCATATATTTT. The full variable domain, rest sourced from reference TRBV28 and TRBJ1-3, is DVKVTQSSRYLVKRTGEKVFLECVQDMDHENMFWYRQDPGLGLRLIYFSYDVKMKEKGDIPEGYSVSREKKERFSLILESASTNQTSMYLCASSPQPGTGNTIYFGEGSWLTVV.

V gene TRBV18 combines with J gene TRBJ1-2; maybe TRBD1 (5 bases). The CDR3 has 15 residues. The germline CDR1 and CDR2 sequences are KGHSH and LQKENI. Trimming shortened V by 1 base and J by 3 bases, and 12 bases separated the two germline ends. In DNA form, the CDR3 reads TGTGCCAGCTCACCACGGGGCTACGAGGACTATGGCTACACCTTC. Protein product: CASSPRGYEDYGYTF.

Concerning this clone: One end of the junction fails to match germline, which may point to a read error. The CDR3 spells CASSLGVAGYNEQFF. CDR3 coding DNA: TGCGCCAGCAGTTTGGGGGTAGCGGGATACAATGAGCAGTTCTTC. The chain uses TRBV5-1 and TRBJ2-1; TRBD2 matches 8 bases. CDR3 size: 15 residues. CDR1 is SGHRS, CDR2 YFSETQ, per germline. The complete variable domain, with remaining parts taken from reference TRBV5-1 and TRBJ2-1, reads KAGVTQTPRYLIKTRGQQVTLSCSPISGHRSVSWYQQTPGQGLQFLFEYFSETQRNKGNFPGRFSGRQFSNSRSEMNVSTLELGDSALYLCASSLGVAGYNEQFFGPGTRLTVL.

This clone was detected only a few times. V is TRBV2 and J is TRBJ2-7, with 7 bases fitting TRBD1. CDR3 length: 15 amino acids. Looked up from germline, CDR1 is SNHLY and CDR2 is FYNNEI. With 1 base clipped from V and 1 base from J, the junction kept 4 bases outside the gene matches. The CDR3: CASSEGTGISYEQYF. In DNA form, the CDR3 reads TGTGCCAGCAGTGAAGGGACAGGAATATCCTACGAGCAGTACTTC.

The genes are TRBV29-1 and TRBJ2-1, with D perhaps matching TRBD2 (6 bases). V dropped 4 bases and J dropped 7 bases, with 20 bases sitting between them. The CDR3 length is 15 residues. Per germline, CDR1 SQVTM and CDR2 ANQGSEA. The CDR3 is CSVVRDPGVGNEQFF. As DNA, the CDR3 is TGCAGCGTTGTCCGGGACCCGGGGGTTGGGAATGAGCAGTTCTTC.

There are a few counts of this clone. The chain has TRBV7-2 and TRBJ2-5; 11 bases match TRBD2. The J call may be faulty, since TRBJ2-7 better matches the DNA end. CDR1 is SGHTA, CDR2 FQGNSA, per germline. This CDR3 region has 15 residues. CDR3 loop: CASSSTSGSPYEQYF. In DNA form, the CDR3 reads TGTGCCAGCAGCTCCACTAGCGGGAGTCCCTACGAGCAGTACTTC.

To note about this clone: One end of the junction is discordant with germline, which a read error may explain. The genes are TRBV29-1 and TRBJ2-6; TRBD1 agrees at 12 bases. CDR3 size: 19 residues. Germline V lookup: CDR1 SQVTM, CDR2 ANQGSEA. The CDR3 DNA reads TGCAGCGTTGAGGGGACAGGGGGCCATGACTTCTCTGGGGCCAACGGCCTGACTTTC. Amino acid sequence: CSVEGTGGHDFSGANGLTF.

CDR3 bases: TGTGCCAGCAGCTTGATATTGGGACAGGGGTTCTACAATGAGCAGTTCTTC. Its protein product is CASSLILGQGFYNEQFF. The chain couples TRBV5-5 to TRBJ2-1, with 10 bases aligning to TRBD1. The germline V gene encodes CDR1 SGHKS and CDR2 YYEKEE (reference sequence). J gave up 3 bases and V 1 base, and 7 bases lay outside the gene matches. This CDR3 is built from 17 residues.

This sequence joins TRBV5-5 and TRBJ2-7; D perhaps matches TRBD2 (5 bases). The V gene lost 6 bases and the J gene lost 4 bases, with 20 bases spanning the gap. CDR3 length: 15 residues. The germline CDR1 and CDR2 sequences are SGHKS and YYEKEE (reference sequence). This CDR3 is CASNTRPGSPYEQYF. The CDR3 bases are TGTGCCAGCAACACCCGACCGGGATCTCCATACGAGCAGTACTTC.

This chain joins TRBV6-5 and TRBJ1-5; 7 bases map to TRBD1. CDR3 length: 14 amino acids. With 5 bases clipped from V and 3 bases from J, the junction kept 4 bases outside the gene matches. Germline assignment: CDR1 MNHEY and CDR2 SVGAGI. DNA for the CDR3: TGTGCCAGCAGTCGGGACAGCCTCAATCAGCCCCAGCATTTT. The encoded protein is CASSRDSLNQPQHF.

The CDR3 loop reads CASSTQDSPLHF. The DNA of the CDR3 is TGTGCCAGCAGCACGCAGGATTCACCCCTCCACTTT. V is TRBV2 and J is TRBJ1-6; D unclear. V dropped 6 bases and J dropped 8 bases, with 8 bases sitting between them. The CDR3 extends over 12 amino acids. Germline values: CDR1 SNHLY, CDR2 FYNNEI.

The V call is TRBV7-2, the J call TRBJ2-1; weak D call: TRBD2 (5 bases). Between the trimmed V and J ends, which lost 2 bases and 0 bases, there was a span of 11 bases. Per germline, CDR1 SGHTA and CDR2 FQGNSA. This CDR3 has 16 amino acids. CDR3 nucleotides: TGTGCCAGCAGCTTAAGGACTCGGAGCTCCTACAATGAGCAGTTCTTC. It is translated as CASSLRTRSSYNEQFF.

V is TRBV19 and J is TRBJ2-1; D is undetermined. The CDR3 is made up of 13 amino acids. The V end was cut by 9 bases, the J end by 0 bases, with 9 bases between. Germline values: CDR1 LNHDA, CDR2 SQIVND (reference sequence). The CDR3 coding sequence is TGTGCCAGCATGGCTAGCTCCTACAATGAGCAGTTCTTC. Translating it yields CASMASSYNEQFF.